This T cell receptor beta chain was recovered during a study of cytomegalovirus exposure and HLA in healthy donors. V was pared by 0 bases and J by 3 bases, with 5 bases between. The germline V gene has CDR1 SGHTA and CDR2 FQGTGA. CDR3 length: 13 residues. The primer mix had 60 Vbeta and 13 Jbeta primers. Sequencing used immunoSEQ multiplex PCR; TCRdb keeps in-frame clones, though not all of them. The sample holds around 150,000 clones, less than 80% seen once. Study-wide points: The investigators catalogued 150 to 200 TCR beta chains as cytomegalovirus-associated.

A note on this clone: Antigen: not known.

V usage is TRBV7-3 and J usage is TRBJ1-1; D is unresolved. The specimen was PBMCs. The sequence came from a man between 35 and 55 years old in good health and CMV-seronegative. CDR3 in DNA: TGTGCCAGCAGCTTAACTCAGGACACTGAAGCTTTCTTT. Translated, it gives CASSLTQDTEAFF.